This T cell receptor (beta chain) comes out of a study of CD8 T cells in Susac syndrome (dated by TCRdb to between 2018 and 2020). Describing the broader study: Whether CD8+ T cell activation and differentiation in Susac syndrome was antigen driven was tested using repertoire sequencing. Clonality of the CD8+ T cell repertoire was compared between around 13 healthy donors, about 14 Susac syndrome patients and around 16 multiple sclerosis patients. What the work shows at the level of the full study, not this receptor alone: The study acknowledged that relatively few individuals were included in the TCR sequencing and HLA analysis.

Its CDR3 holds 13 amino acids, cysteine through phenylalanine. Solely the CDR3 DNA is kept, with 39 bases framed from the first base. According to the germline V gene (reference sequence), CDR1 reads SEHNR and CDR2 reads FQNEAQ. V is shortened by 5 bases, J by 2 bases, and the region joining them spans 10 bases. RNA was extracted with the RNeasy kit and about 0.5 to 1 ug was reverse transcribed using random hexamers. TCR beta CDR3 regions were amplified with the immunoSEQ multiplex PCR assay covering 54 Vbeta and 13 Jbeta segments. PCR amplification bias was corrected by using a synthetic template baseline for primer optimization and computational correction. From the authors' description of their analysis: Reads were annotated to V, D and J genes according to IMGT and were analyzed with immunoSEQ Analyzer, with only productive sequences retained. Clonality was calculated as one minus the Shannon entropy normalized by log2 of the number of productive unique sequences. For each patient and control, public and private clones were evaluated among the 100 most prevalent clones. A clone was defined as Susac-specific if it was absent from the healthy and MS cohorts, from 950 to 1,300 published viral clones and from other ImmuneACCESS disease sequences. TCRdb trimmed the raw reads at Q25, called clones with MiXCR and kept productive beta chains. When rows share a CDR3 protein, they turn into one entry using the most common DNA and genes. V and J calls and clone size were set by TCRdb, not the authors. For this sample there are 130,000 to 150,000 distinct CDR3 sequences; around 94% appear just once. Over 0.25% of the sample is taken by the ten largest.

Peripheral blood CD8+ and CD4+ T cells from healthy donors, Susac syndrome patients and multiple sclerosis patients were profiled by high-throughput TCR beta sequencing. Healthy donors were age- and sex-matched controls. Bulk CD8+ and CD4+ T cells were purified by magnetic negative isolation, while CD8+ TEMRA cells were enriched using FACS. Blood was collected in EDTA tubes and processed within 24 hours, with PBMCs isolated through density gradient centrifugation. PBMCs intended for TCR sequencing were cryopreserved in liquid nitrogen and thawed later in a water bath at 37 degrees C. A purity of at least 90% was achieved for sorted or isolated CD4+, CD8+ and CD8+ TEMRA cells. As to this clonotype: Its antigen is not yet known. Base qualities are not at hand, and no much larger clone is one base apart.

Material for sequencing was CD8+ T cells from PBMCs. The sequence was collected from a human donor in good health. This sequence uses TRBV7-9 and TRBJ2-7; the D gene is possibly TRBD1, with 6 bases matching. The CDR3 protein is CASSNTGPYEQYF. In nucleotides, the sequence is TGTGCCAGCAGCAATACAGGGCCCTACGAGCAGTACTTC.